Shown below are 25 T cell receptor beta chains from a single sample sequenced in a study of blood T cell repertoires in COVID-19. The method was immunoSEQ multiplex PCR; TCRdb's version includes in-frame clones alone and lacks a portion of them. Of approximately 670,000 clones in the sample, about nine tenths are singletons; the top ten hold over 0.2%. Sample: peripheral blood. The receptors come from a woman between 18 and 29 years old with acute or convalescent COVID-19.

This clone was recorded only once. The rearrangement links TRBV5-1 to TRBJ1-3; 10 bases fit TRBD1. The V gene end was trimmed by 0 bases and the J gene end by 3 bases; junction bases not matched to a gene: 0. Looked up from germline, CDR1 is SGHRS and CDR2 is YFSETQ. The length of the CDR3 is 15 residues. This CDR3 is CASSLGDRGGNTIYF. For the CDR3, the DNA is TGCGCCAGCAGCTTGGGGGACAGGGGTGGAAACACCATATATTTT.

The rearrangement joins TRBV5-1 to TRBJ1-2; 7 positions agree with TRBD1. J was trimmed by 6 bases and V by 4 bases; bases with no gene match: 12. Germline-derived CDR1 and CDR2 are SGHRS and YFSETQ. The CDR3 is 15 residues long. CDR3 sequence (DNA): TGCGCCAGCAGCGCACAGACCGGGACAGCTAATGGCTACACCTTC. Translating gives CASSAQTGTANGYTF. The whole variable domain, remainder taken from reference TRBV5-1 and TRBJ1-2, is KAGVTQTPRYLIKTRGQQVTLSCSPISGHRSVSWYQQTPGQGLQFLFEYFSETQRNKGNFPGRFSGRQFSNSRSEMNVSTLELGDSALYLCASSAQTGTANGYTFGSGTRLTVV.

This chain connects TRBV24-1 to TRBJ1-1, with D perhaps matching TRBD1 (6 bases). The ends were cut back, 8 bases at V and 6 bases at J, with 15 bases in the middle. CDR3 length: 13 amino acids. The V gene's germline CDR1 is KGHDR and CDR2 SFDVKD. This chain's CDR3 is CATTGESSPEAFF. The DNA for the CDR3 is TGTGCCACCACAGGGGAAAGTAGCCCTGAAGCTTTCTTT.

The J gene is TRBJ1-1, the V gene TRBV11-3; D is unclear. This CDR3 has 13 residues. Germline loops: CDR1 SGHNT, CDR2 YENEEA. V lost 2 bases to trimming and J lost 3 bases, with 7 bases between them. CDR3 sequence reads: CASSLSRDTEAFF. CDR3 sequence (DNA): TGTGCCAGCAGCTTATCCCGGGACACTGAAGCTTTCTTT. The variable domain in full, completed from reference TRBV11-3 and TRBJ1-1, reads EAGVVQSPRYKIIEKKQPVAFWCNPISGHNTLYWYLQNLGQGPELLIRYENEEAVDDSQLPKDRFSAERLKGVDSTLKIQPAELGDSAVYLCASSLSRDTEAFFGQGTRLTVV.

The chain is built from TRBV6-2 or TRBV6-3 and TRBJ2-1; 7 bases fit TRBD2. The J segment lost 8 bases and the V segment lost 0 bases, leaving 7 bases of the junction unmatched. The germline V gene has CDR1 MNHEY and CDR2 SVGEGT. The length of the CDR3 is 15 residues. The CDR3 spells CASSYSGEGSDEQFF. CDR3 DNA sequence: TGTGCCAGCAGTTACTCGGGGGAGGGTTCCGATGAGCAGTTCTTC.

This clone was seen only once. This sequence joins TRBV6-1 and TRBJ1-2; D is unresolved. The germline V gene encodes CDR1 MNHNS and CDR2 SASEGT. Between the trimmed V and J ends, which lost 3 bases and 4 bases, there was a span of 12 bases. The CDR3 contains 14 residues. This CDR3 reads CASSDGRKIYGYTF. The CDR3 DNA follows: TGTGCCAGCAGTGATGGCAGAAAAATCTATGGCTACACCTTC.

The chain's CDR3 is CASSRQGKESPLHF. Written as DNA, the CDR3 is TGTGCCAGCAGTCGACAGGGAAAGGAATCACCCCTCCACTTT. The gene calls are TRBV6-5 and TRBJ1-6; 7 bases are shared with TRBD1. V lost 5 bases, J lost 10 bases, and 8 bases stayed unmatched. The CDR3 is 14 residues long. CDR1 is MNHEY and CDR2 is SVGAGI in the germline V gene.

J is TRBJ1-1 and V is TRBV27; 7 bases are shared with TRBD1. This CDR3 is 16 amino acids long. CDR1 is MNHEY and CDR2 is SMNVEV in the germline V gene (reference sequence). The J segment lost 1 base and the V segment lost 5 bases, leaving 10 bases of the junction unmatched. The CDR3 nucleotides read TGTGCCAGCAGTCCCCAAAACAGGGGCGGGAACACTGAAGCTTTCTTT. It translates to CASSPQNRGGNTEAFF.

V usage is TRBV7-8 and J usage is TRBJ2-7, with D unclear. V was trimmed by 0 bases and J by 2 bases, leaving 8 bases between them. The CDR3 covers 14 residues. In germline, CDR1 is SGHVS, CDR2 FQNEAQ. This chain's CDR3 is CASSLAGQTYEQYF. The CDR3 nucleotides are TGTGCCAGCAGCTTAGCGGGCCAGACCTACGAGCAGTACTTC.

The chain employs TRBV19 and TRBJ2-3; 10 bases agree with TRBD2. The junction had 20 bases not matched to a gene; V was cut back by 6 bases and J by 5 bases. In germline, CDR1 is LNHDA, CDR2 SQIVND (reference sequence). The CDR3 extends over 19 amino acids. CDR3 in amino acids: CASSPQSASIAGGLDTQYF. CDR3 nucleotide sequence: TGTGCCAGTAGCCCTCAAAGTGCATCGATAGCGGGGGGATTAGATACGCAGTATTTT.

A single count supports this clone. The genes are TRBV5-1 and TRBJ1-4, with TRBD1 identical over 11 bases. V dropped 4 bases and J dropped 5; count of bases not matched to a gene: 7. Germline assignment: CDR1 SGHRS and CDR2 YFSETQ. The CDR3 length is 16 residues. Written as DNA, the CDR3 is TGCGCCAGCAGCATTCATGGGACAGGGGGGAATGAAAAACTGTTTTTT. As protein: CASSIHGTGGNEKLFF.

V gene TRBV7-2 combines with J gene TRBJ2-5; TRBD2 matches 12 bases. With 2 bases clipped from V and 7 bases from J, the junction kept 8 bases outside the gene matches. This CDR3 is built from 16 residues. Germline CDR1 reads SGHTA; CDR2 reads FQGNSA. Here the CDR3 DNA reads TGTGCCAGCAGCTTAAGGCTAGCGGGGGGGCTTGGGACCCAGTACTTC. It codes for CASSLRLAGGLGTQYF.

The table lists this clone with a count of one. The rearrangement uses TRBV5-6 and TRBJ1-6; unclear D gene. Germline-derived CDR1 and CDR2 are SGHDT and YYEEEE. The CDR3 length is 16 residues. Trimming cost V 4 bases and J 6 bases, with 17 bases left between them. Here the CDR3 reads CASSPRPSGSNSPLHF. The DNA for the CDR3 is TGTGCCAGCAGCCCGAGGCCCAGTGGAAGTAATTCACCCCTCCACTTT.

The rearrangement links TRBV7-2 to TRBJ2-2; TRBD1 aligns across 8 bases. Germline V gene sequence: CDR1 SGHTA, CDR2 FQGNSA. The CDR3 covers 15 residues. Trimming took 5 bases from V and 3 from J; bases not matched to a gene: 5. The CDR3 is CASSRDRRDTGELFF. The CDR3 DNA reads as TGTGCCAGCAGCCGGGACAGGCGAGACACCGGGGAGCTGTTTTTT.

The V call is TRBV9, the J call TRBJ1-3, with D possibly being TRBD1 (6 bases). The CDR3 sequence is 15 residues long. V was pared by 0 bases and J by 2 bases, with 9 bases between. Germline V gives CDR1 SGDLS, CDR2 YYNGEE. The CDR3 spells CASSVVWGPGNTIYF. The CDR3 DNA is TGTGCCAGCAGCGTAGTGTGGGGGCCTGGAAACACCATATATTTT.

This sequence joins TRBV7-3 and TRBJ2-1, with a weak D call TRBD2 (6 bases). Trimming pared 5 bases from V and 2 bases from J, leaving 22 bases between. Germline V gives CDR1 SGHTA, CDR2 FQGTGA. The CDR3 extends over 18 amino acids. CDR3 coding DNA: TGTGCCAGCAGCCCCCAAGGGGACTCCCCCACAGCCTACAATGAGCAGTTCTTC. Protein: CASSPQGDSPTAYNEQFF.

The chain uses TRBV10-3 and TRBJ2-1; TRBD1 matches 9 bases. Trimming cost V 2 bases and J 8 bases; bases outside gene matches: 7. The CDR3 runs to 15 residues. Germline V lookup: CDR1 ENHRY, CDR2 SYGVKD. CDR3 amino acids: CAISERGQGGDEQFF. The CDR3 nucleotides are TGTGCCATCAGTGAGAGGGGACAGGGTGGCGATGAGCAGTTCTTC.

The chain is built from TRBV19 and TRBJ1-4; D is unresolved. V was cut by 5 bases and J by 0 bases, with 22 bases left in between. The CDR3 loop spans 19 amino acids. Per germline, CDR1 LNHDA and CDR2 SQIVND (reference sequence). CDR3 protein: CASSWNLGPLDSTNEKLFF. CDR3 in DNA: TGTGCCAGTAGTTGGAACTTAGGGCCCCTGGACTCAACTAATGAAAAACTGTTTTTT.

The rearrangement joins TRBV5-6 to TRBJ1-2, with D uncertain. Trimming cost V 1 base and J 8 bases, with 9 bases left between them. The germline V gene encodes CDR1 SGHDT and CDR2 YYEEEE. This CDR3 is built from 12 residues. CDR3 DNA sequence: TGTGCCAGCAGCTTGATCCGGGAAGGCTACACCTTC. Its translation is CASSLIREGYTF. Using reference TRBV5-6 and TRBJ1-2 for the parts outside the CDR3, the full variable domain is DAGVTQSPTHLIKTRGQQVTLRCSPKSGHDTVSWYQQALGQGPQFIFQYYEEEERQRGNFPDRFSGHQFPNYSSELNVNALLLGDSALYLCASSLIREGYTFGSGTRLTVV.

The rearrangement links TRBV6-5 to TRBJ1-2; D ambiguous. Trimming stripped 1 base from V and 4 bases from J, with 7 bases between. The CDR3 has 13 amino acids. Germline V CDR1 and CDR2: MNHEY, SVGAGI. CDR3 loop: CASSYLGGYGYTF. The CDR3 nucleotides are TGTGCCAGCAGTTACTTAGGCGGCTATGGCTACACCTTC.

V usage is TRBV19 and J usage is TRBJ1-1; the match to TRBD1 covers 8 bases. Germline values: CDR1 LNHDA, CDR2 SQIVND (reference sequence). The junction had 12 bases not matched to a gene; V was cut back by 1 base and J by 5 bases. The CDR3 totals 17 residues. The CDR3: CASSIGTRTGIGTEAFF. The DNA of the CDR3 is TGTGCCAGTAGTATAGGAACCAGGACAGGGATCGGTACTGAAGCTTTCTTT.

On this clone itself: The same CDR3 can be traced to other DNA sequences in this sample. This chain uses TRBV7-2 with TRBJ2-7, with 12 bases aligning to TRBD1. V lost 0 bases and J lost 5; bases outside the gene matches: 2. Germline V gene lookup returns CDR1 SGHTA and CDR2 FQGNSA. The CDR3 length is 15 residues. The CDR3 loop reads CASSLAGTGGDEQYF. In DNA, the CDR3 is TGTGCCAGCAGCTTAGCCGGGACAGGGGGCGACGAGCAGTACTTC.

The chain recombines TRBV5-4 with TRBJ1-6, with TRBD1 matching 7 bases. CDR3 length: 14 residues. CDR1 SGHNT and CDR2 YYREEE come from the germline V gene (reference sequence). V gave up 2 bases and J gave up 9 bases; unmatched junction bases: 5. The CDR3 loop reads CASSFGTEGSPLHF. CDR3 coding DNA: TGTGCCAGCAGCTTCGGGACAGAGGGTTCACCCCTCCACTTT.

V and J are TRBV3-1 (or the pseudogene TRBV3-2) and TRBJ2-3, with D maybe TRBD2 (7 bases). CDR1 and CDR2 (germline): LGHDT, YNNKEL (reference sequence). The CDR3 spans 13 residues. Trimming removed 10 bases from V and 3 bases from J, with 14 bases in between. Written as DNA, the CDR3 is TGTGCCATCCGTGGGGGGGCGACAGATACGCAGTATTTT. It translates to CAIRGGATDTQYF.

This clone was seen only a few times. The same CDR3 also results from other DNA sequences found in this sample. This chain connects TRBV6-4 to TRBJ2-3, with a weak D call TRBD1 (6 bases). CDR1 MRHNA and CDR2 SNTAGT come from the germline V gene. This CDR3 is built from 13 residues. Trimming stripped 8 bases from V and 1 base from J, with 10 bases between. CDR3 bases: TGTGCCAGCTCCGAGGGGGGCACAGATACGCAGTATTTT. Translating gives CASSEGGTDTQYF.